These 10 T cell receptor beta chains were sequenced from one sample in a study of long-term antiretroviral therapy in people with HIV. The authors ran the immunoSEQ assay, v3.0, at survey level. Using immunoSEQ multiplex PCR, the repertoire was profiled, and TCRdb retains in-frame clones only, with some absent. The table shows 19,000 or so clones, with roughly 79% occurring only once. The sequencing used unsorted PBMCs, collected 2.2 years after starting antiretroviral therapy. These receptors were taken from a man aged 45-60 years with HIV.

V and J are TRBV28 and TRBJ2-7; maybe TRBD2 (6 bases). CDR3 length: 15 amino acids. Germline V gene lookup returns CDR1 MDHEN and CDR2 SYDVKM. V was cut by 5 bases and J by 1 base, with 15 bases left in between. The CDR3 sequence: CASSPPSALSYEQYF. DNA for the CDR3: TGTGCCAGCAGTCCCCCTAGCGCCCTATCCTACGAGCAGTACTTC.

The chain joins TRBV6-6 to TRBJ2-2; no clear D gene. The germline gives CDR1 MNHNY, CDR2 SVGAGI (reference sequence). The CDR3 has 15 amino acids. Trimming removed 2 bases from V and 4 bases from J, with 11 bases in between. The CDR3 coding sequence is TGTGCCAGCAGTTACGGCCAGGTCGGCACCGGGGAGCTGTTTTTT. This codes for CASSYGQVGTGELFF.

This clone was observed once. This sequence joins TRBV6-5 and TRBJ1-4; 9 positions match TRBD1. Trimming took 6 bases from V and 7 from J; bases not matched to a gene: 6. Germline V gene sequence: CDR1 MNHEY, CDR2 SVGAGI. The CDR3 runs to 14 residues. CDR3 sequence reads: CASRSGTGLEKLFF. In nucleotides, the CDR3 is TGTGCCAGCAGATCCGGGACAGGGCTTGAAAAACTGTTTTTT.

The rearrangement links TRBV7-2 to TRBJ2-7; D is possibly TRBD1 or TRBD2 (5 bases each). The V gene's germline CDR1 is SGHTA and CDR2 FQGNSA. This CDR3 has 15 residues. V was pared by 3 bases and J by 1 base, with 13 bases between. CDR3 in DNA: TGTGCCAGCAGCTTCGCACGGGACGGGTCCTACGAGCAGTACTTC. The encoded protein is CASSFARDGSYEQYF.

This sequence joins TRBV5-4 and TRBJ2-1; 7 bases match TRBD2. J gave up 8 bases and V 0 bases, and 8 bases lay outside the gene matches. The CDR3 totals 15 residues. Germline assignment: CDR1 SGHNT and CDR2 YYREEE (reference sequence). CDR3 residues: CASSLEAAGRDEQFF. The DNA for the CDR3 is TGTGCCAGCAGCTTGGAGGCAGCGGGGAGGGATGAGCAGTTCTTC.

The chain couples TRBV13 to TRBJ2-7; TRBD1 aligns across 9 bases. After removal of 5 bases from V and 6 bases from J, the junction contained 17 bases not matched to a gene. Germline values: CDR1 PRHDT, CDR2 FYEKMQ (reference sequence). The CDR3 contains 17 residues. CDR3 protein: CASSNQNTGTGTSEQYF. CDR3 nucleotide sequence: TGTGCCAGCAGCAACCAGAATACTGGGACAGGGACTTCCGAGCAGTACTTC.

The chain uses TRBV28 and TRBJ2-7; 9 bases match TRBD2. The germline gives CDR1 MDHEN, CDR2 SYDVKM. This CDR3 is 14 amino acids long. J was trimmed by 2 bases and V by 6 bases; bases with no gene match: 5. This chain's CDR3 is CASSPSSGAYEQYF. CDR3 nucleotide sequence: TGTGCCAGCAGCCCCTCTAGCGGGGCCTACGAGCAGTACTTC.

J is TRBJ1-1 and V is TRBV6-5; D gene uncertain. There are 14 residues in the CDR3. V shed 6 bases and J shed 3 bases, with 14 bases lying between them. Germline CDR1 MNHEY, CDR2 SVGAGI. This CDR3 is CASSPDVTHTEAFF. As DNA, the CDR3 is TGTGCCAGCAGCCCGGACGTAACCCACACTGAAGCTTTCTTT.

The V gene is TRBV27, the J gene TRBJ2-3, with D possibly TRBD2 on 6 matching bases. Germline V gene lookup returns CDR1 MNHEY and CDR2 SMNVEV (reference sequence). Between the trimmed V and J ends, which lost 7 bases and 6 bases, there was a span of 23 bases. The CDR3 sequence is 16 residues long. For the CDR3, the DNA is TGTGCCAGCACCCCGGGACTCCTAGTTGGGAGGGATACGCAGTATTTT. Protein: CASTPGLLVGRDTQYF.

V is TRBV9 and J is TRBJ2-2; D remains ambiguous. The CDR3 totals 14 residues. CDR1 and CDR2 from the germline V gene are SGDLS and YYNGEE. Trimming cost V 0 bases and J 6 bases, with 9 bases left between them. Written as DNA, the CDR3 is TGTGCCAGCAGCGTAGTGTCCAGCCCCGGGGAGCTGTTTTTT. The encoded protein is CASSVVSSPGELFF.